This T cell receptor beta chain was sequenced during a study of T cell responses to AZD1222 COVID-19 vaccine. Comments on this clone: Other DNA sequences from this sample encode an identical CDR3 as well.

Germline loops: CDR1 SGHTA, CDR2 FQGNSA. Trimming left V 5 bases short and J 3 bases short, with 11 bases between. The CDR3 extends over 15 amino acids. TCRdb's table, derived via immunoSEQ multiplex PCR, lists solely in-frame clones and lacks some. The table includes roughly 76,000 clones, 70% to 90% detected once. This chain uses TRBV7-2 with TRBJ1-6; no clear D gene. The sequence derives from an adult in good health. The material sequenced was peripheral blood, taken on day 0 of AZD1222 vaccination. CDR3 in amino acids: CASSPDGLYNSPLHF. In DNA, the CDR3 is TGTGCCAGCAGCCCGGACGGACTCTATAATTCACCCCTCCACTTT.